This T cell receptor beta chain originates from a study of shared clonotypes between healthy human individuals. Generated by immunoSEQ multiplex PCR, the TCRdb table keeps only in-frame clones and is missing some. This table has approximately 460,000 clones, roughly four fifths appearing once. From germline, CDR1 is SGHRS and CDR2 YFSETQ. There are 15 residues in the CDR3. Details on this clone: Compared with germline, one end of the junction differs, possibly owing to a read error.

Sequenced sample: PBMCs. This clonotype was sampled from a woman between 35 and 50 years old in good health. Some clones in this sample may be carry-over from other donors' samples. This chain uses TRBV5-1 with TRBJ2-7, with D possibly being TRBD1 or TRBD2 (5 bases each). The CDR3 DNA follows: TGCGCCAGCAGCTTCCTAGCCGGGGCCTCCTACGAGCAGTGCTTC. It is translated as CASSFLAGASYEQCF.